This is a list of T cell receptor beta chains from one sample in a study of shared clonotypes between healthy human individuals. The table came from immunoSEQ multiplex PCR; TCRdb's copy has only in-frame clones and leaves some out. The data show about 490,000 clones, over 70% seen once. Input material: PBMCs. The receptors here all came from a woman in her thirties or forties in good health. Some clones in this sample may be carry-over from other donors' samples. The CDR3 runs from the conserved cysteine through the conserved F or W. D genes are given only for firm matches. Clone sizes are given selectively: once, few, many, or a class where the clone is expanded.

TRBV4-2	TRBJ2-7	TRBD2	.	TGTGCCAGCAGCCCGCGCGGGCTAGCGGGAGGGCCACTGTTATACGAGCAGTACTTC	CASSPRGLAGGPLLYEQYF
TRBV19	TRBJ2-1	.	.	TGTGCCATTACGGACCTAAACAATGAGCAGTTCTTC	CAITDLNNEQFF
TRBV28	TRBJ2-7	.	.	TGTGCCAGCAGTTTATGGCAGTACGAGCAGTACTTC	CASSLWQYEQYF
TRBV7-2	TRBJ2-3	.	.	TGTGCCAGCAGCCCCGGCCCGCATGCAGATACGCAGTATTTT	CASSPGPHADTQYF
TRBV19	TRBJ1-1	.	.	TGTGCCAGTAGTATAGTCCGATCTGAAGCTTTCTTT	CASSIVRSEAFF
TRBV5-1	TRBJ1-1	.	once	TGCGCCAGCAGCTTGGCCTTAGGGAACACTGAAGCTTTCTTT	CASSLALGNTEAFF
TRBV19	TRBJ2-1	.	.	TGTGCCAGTAGTATCATCCTAGGTTCCTACAATGAGCAGTTCTTC	CASSIILGSYNEQFF
TRBV18	TRBJ1-1	.	many	TGTGCCAGCTCACCGGCAGAAACTGAAGCTTTCTTT	CASSPAETEAFF
TRBV30	TRBJ2-1	TRBD2	.	TGTGCCTGGAGGAGAACTAGCGGGAGGGCCTACAATGAGCAGTTCTTC	CAWRRTSGRAYNEQFF
TRBV6-5	TRBJ2-5	.	.	TGTGCCAGCAGTCAGTCCATGGGACAAGAGACCCAGTACTTC	CASSQSMGQETQYF
TRBV5-1	TRBJ2-3	TRBD1	.	TGCGCCAGCAGTTGGGACAGGGTCGCAGATACGCAGTATTTT	CASSWDRVADTQYF
TRBV4-2	TRBJ2-1	TRBD2	few	TGTGCCAGCAGCCAAGAAAGTCTAGCGGGAGGGGGGCAGTTCTTC	CASSQESLAGGGQFF
TRBV25-1	TRBJ2-7	.	.	TGTGCCAGCAGTCCCACCACAGGGTTTGGGGACGAGCAGTACTTC	CASSPTTGFGDEQYF
TRBV27	TRBJ1-1	TRBD1	.	TGTGCCACAAGACAGGGGAACACTGAAGCTTTCTTT	CATRQGNTEAFF
TRBV5-1	TRBJ2-1	TRBD2	few	TGCGCCAGCAGAGCGGGAGGGTACAATGAGCAGTTCTTC	CASRAGGYNEQFF
TRBV29-1	TRBJ2-1	.	.	TGCAGCGTTGGGAGGGGGGACAATGAGCAGTTCTTC	CSVGRGDNEQFF
TRBV28	TRBJ2-1	.	.	TGTGCCAGCAGTTTTAGGACGAATGAGCAGTTCTTC	CASSFRTNEQFF
TRBV7-9	TRBJ2-7	TRBD2	.	TGTGCCAGCAGCTTCCGAACTAGCGGGAGGGACGAGCAGTACTTC	CASSFRTSGRDEQYF
TRBV4-2	TRBJ2-3	.	.	TGTGCCAGCAGCCAAGAGGGTGGCGATACGCAGTATTTT	CASSQEGGDTQYF
TRBV7-9	TRBJ2-1	.	few	TGTGCCAGCAGCCGACCAGGGGCCACGCACAATGAGCAGTTCTTC	CASSRPGATHNEQFF
TRBV18	TRBJ2-7	.	.	TGTGCCAGCTCACCGGACGGCACCTACGAGCAGTACTTC	CASSPDGTYEQYF
TRBV15	TRBJ1-5	.	many	TGTGCCACCAGCAGAGACCCCGTTGGAATTCAAGGGAATCAGCCCCAGCATTTT	CATSRDPVGIQGNQPQHF